This T cell receptor beta chain was recorded in a study of glioma-infiltrating T cells after dendritic cell vaccination. At the level of the study: Patients had newly diagnosed or recurrent glioblastoma and received dendritic cell vaccines. The vaccine used monocyte-derived dendritic cells pulsed overnight with autologous tumor lysate.

The immunoSEQ assay amplified TCRB CDR3 from up to about 2 ug DNA. Clones were read by immunoSEQ multiplex PCR, and TCRdb kept only the in-frame ones, dropping some. The data show 80,000 to 100,000 clones, 75% to 85% seen once. The CDR3 length is 14 residues. The germline CDR1 and CDR2 sequences are GTSNPN and SVGIG (reference sequence). V lost 0 bases and J lost 5, with 10 bases in between. This TCR came from a human donor with glioblastoma. This rearrangement joins TRBV30 to TRBJ1-4; D might be TRBD1 (6 bases). The starting material was blood, obtained before dendritic cell vaccination. The CDR3 bases are TGTGCCTGGAGTGTAGGGGGAGCGAATGAAAAACTGTTTTTT. The encoded protein is CAWSVGGANEKLFF.